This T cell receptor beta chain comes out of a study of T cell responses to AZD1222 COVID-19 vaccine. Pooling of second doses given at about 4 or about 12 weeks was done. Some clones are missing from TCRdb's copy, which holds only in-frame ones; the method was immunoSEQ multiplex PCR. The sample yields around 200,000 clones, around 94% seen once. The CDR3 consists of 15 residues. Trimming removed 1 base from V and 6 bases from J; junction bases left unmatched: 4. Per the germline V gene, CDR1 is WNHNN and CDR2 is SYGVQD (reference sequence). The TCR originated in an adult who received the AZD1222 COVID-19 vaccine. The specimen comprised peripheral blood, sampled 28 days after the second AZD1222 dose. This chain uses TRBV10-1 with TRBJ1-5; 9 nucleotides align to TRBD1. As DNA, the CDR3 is TGCGCCAGCAGTGAGTGGGACAGGGAAGGTCAGCCCCAGCATTTT. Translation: CASSEWDREGQPQHF.